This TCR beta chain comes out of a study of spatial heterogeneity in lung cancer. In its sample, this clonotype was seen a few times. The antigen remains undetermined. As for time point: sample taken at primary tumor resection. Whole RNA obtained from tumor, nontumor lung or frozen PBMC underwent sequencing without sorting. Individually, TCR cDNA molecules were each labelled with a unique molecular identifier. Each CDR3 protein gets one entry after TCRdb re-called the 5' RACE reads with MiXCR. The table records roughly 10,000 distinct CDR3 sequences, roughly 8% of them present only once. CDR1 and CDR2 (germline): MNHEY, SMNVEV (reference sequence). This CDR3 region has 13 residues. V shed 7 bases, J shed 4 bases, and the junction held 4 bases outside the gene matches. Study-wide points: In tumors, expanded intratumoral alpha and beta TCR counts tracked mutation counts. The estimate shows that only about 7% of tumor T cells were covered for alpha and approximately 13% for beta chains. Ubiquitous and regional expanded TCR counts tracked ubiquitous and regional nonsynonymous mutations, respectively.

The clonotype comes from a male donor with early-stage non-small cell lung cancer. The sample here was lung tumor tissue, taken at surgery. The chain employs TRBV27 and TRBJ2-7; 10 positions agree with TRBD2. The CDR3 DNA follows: TGTGCCAGCAAGGCTAGCGGGAGTTACGAGCAGTACTTC. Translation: CASKASGSYEQYF.